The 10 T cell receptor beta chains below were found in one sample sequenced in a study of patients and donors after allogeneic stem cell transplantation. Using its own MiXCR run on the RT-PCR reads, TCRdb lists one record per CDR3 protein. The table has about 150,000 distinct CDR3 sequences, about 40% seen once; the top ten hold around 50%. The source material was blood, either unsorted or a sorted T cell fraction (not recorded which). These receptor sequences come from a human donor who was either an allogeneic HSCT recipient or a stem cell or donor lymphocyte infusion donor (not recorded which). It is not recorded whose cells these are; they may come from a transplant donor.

The CDR3 region is CASSLGPPTYEQYV. The CDR3 coding sequence is TGTGCCAGCAGTTTGGGACCGCCAACCTACGAGCAGTACGTC. The J gene is TRBJ2-7, the V gene TRBV12-3 or TRBV12-4; TRBD1 or TRBD2 may be the D gene (5 bases each). V was trimmed by 3 bases and J by 2 bases, leaving 11 bases between them. The length of the CDR3 is 14 residues.

The chain's CDR3 is CASSTFIDNEQFF. The CDR3 DNA reads TGTGCCAGTAGTACCTTCATTGACAATGAGCAGTTCTTC. The chain joins TRBV19 to TRBJ2-1; no firm D call. CDR1 and CDR2 from the germline V gene are LNHDA and SQIVND (reference sequence). Trimming took 4 bases from V and 5 from J, leaving 9 bases between them. This CDR3 spans 13 amino acids.

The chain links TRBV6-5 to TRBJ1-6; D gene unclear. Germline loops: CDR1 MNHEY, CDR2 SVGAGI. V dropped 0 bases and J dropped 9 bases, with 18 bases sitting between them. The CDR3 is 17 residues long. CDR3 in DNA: TGTGCCAGCAGTTACTCGATTATGGCAGACCGCGCTTCACCCCTCCACTTT. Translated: CASSYSIMADRASPLHF.

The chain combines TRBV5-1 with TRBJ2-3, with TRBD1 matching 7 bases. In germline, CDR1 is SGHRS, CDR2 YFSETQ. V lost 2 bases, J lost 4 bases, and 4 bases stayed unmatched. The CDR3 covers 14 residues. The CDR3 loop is CASSFVQGADTQYF. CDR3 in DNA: TGCGCCAGCAGCTTCGTCCAGGGGGCAGATACGCAGTATTTT. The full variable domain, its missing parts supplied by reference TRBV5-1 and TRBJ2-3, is KAGVTQTPRYLIKTRGQQVTLSCSPISGHRSVSWYQQTPGQGLQFLFEYFSETQRNKGNFPGRFSGRQFSNSRSEMNVSTLELGDSALYLCASSFVQGADTQYFGPGTRLTVL.

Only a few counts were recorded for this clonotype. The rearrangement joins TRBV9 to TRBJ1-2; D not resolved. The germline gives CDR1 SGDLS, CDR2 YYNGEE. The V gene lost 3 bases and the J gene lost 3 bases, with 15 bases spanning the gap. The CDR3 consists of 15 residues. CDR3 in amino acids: CASSASLERDYGYTF. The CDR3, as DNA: TGTGCCAGCAGCGCCAGCCTCGAAAGGGACTATGGCTACACCTTC.

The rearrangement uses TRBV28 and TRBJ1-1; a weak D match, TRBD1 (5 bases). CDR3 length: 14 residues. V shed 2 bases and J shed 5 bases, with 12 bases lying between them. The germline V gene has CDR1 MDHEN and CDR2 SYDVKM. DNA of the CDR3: TGTGCCAGCAGTTTAGACAGCAGGTTGACTGAAGCTTTCTTT. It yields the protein CASSLDSRLTEAFF.

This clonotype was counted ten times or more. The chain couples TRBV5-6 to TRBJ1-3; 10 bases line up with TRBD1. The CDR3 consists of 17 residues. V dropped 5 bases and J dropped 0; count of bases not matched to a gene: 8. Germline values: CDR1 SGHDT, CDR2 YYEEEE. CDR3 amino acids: CASSPGTGDYSGNTIYF. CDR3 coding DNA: TGTGCCAGCAGTCCCGGGACAGGGGACTACTCTGGAAACACCATATATTTT.

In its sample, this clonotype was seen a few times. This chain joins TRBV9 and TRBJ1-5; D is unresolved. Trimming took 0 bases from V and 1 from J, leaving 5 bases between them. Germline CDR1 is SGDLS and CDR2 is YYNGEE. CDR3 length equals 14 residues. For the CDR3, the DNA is TGTGCCAGCAGCGTAGGAGTGAGCAATCAGCCCCAGCATTTT. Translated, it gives CASSVGVSNQPQHF.

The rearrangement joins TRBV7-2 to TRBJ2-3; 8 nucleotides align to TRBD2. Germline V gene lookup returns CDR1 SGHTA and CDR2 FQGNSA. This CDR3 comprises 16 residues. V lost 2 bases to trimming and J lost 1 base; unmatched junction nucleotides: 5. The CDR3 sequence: CASSLFAGGGTDTQYF. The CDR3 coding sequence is TGTGCCAGCAGCTTATTTGCGGGGGGTGGCACAGATACGCAGTATTTT.

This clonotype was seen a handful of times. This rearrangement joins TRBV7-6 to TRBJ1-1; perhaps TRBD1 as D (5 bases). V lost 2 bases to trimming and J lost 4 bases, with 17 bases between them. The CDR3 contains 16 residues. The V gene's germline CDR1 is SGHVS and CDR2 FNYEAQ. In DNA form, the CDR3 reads TGTGCCAGCAGCTTATTCCATGCAGGGCGGAGCACTGAAGCTTTCTTT. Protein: CASSLFHAGRSTEAFF.